This T cell receptor (beta chain) was recorded in a study of T cell responses to AZD1222 COVID-19 vaccine. About the research overall: Second-dose timings of about 4 or about 12 weeks were pooled. Findings and caveats of the study: The CD4 TCRs associated with vaccination extended across spike and predominated at 160-218 and 743-854. Donors, mostly white British, included more females; clonal diversity was possibly underestimated. Reportedly, nearly half of unique spike TCRs recognized epitopes outside B.1.351/B.1.1.7 mutations.

Concerning this clone itself: Its antigen is undetermined.

Sequenced by immunoSEQ multiplex PCR; TCRdb stores in-frame clones only, minus some. The sample has 150,000 to 200,000 clones, more than 70% seen once. Trimming at V came to 4 bases and at J to 8 bases, leaving 10 bases not matched to a gene. Germline values: CDR1 SGHTS, CDR2 YDEGEE. The CDR3 is 15 residues long. The sample was peripheral blood, taken on day 0 of AZD1222 vaccination. The receptor comes from an adult in good health. This sequence joins TRBV5-8 and TRBJ2-1; 9 bases align to TRBD2. The CDR3 region is CASSPSWREGYEQFF. The DNA of the CDR3 is TGTGCCAGCAGCCCTTCTTGGCGGGAGGGCTATGAGCAGTTCTTC.